Listed below are T cell receptor beta chains from one sample, sequenced in a study of CD8+ T cells in alopecia areata. Assay used: immunoSEQ multiplex PCR; TCRdb lists only in-frame clones, some missing. Among 130,000 or so clones listed, around 45% were seen once. The source material was NKG2D-low CD8+ T cells sorted from blood. Every receptor here comes from a human donor with alopecia areata. The CDR3 runs from the conserved cysteine through the conserved F or W. Fields, in order: D gene, V gene, clone size, J gene, CDR3 DNA, CDR3 protein. D genes are given only for firm matches. Clone size is not always given. Where it is, it says once, few, many or a class for expanded clones.

-	TRBV2	few	TRBJ2-7	TGTGCCAGCAGTGCCCGACTGGGGGAACCAGGGTACGAGCAGTACTTC	CASSARLGEPGYEQYF
-	TRBV2	-	TRBJ2-4	TGTGCCAGCAGTGAAAGCTTGAACGAGGTGCACAGTCAGTACTTC	CASSESLNEVHSQYF
-	TRBV29-1	-	TRBJ2-1	TGCAGCGTTGGTGCCGTGGCAGGTTACAATGAGCAGTTCTTC	CSVGAVAGYNEQFF
-	TRBV21-1	-	TRBJ2-7	TGTGCCAGCAGCAGCGAAAAGGGACAGGAGAACTACGAGCAGTACTTC	CASSSEKGQENYEQYF
-	TRBV28	few	TRBJ1-4	TGTGCCAGCAGCTCCCCCTATGAAAAACTGTTTTTT	CASSSPYEKLFF
-	TRBV7-9	few	TRBJ1-1	TGTGCCAGCAGCTTAGGGCTGGCTGAAGCTTTCTTT	CASSLGLAEAFF
-	TRBV7-9	-	TRBJ1-1	TGTGCCAGCAGCTCCCCGAAGTACAGCAAAGCTTTCTTT	CASSSPKYSKAFF
-	TRBV29-1	few	TRBJ2-1	TGCAGCGTTGATCGGTACAATGAGCAGTTCTTC	CSVDRYNEQFF
TRBD1	TRBV30	-	TRBJ1-1	TGTGCCTGGATCGCCAGGGGGGGCGGTGAAGCTTTCTTT	CAWIARGGGEAFF
TRBD1	TRBV5-4	-	TRBJ2-5	TGTGCCAGCAGCGGCACAGGGGAAGAGACCCAGTACTTC	CASSGTGEETQYF
TRBD1	TRBV29-1	-	TRBJ2-5	TGCAGCGCTAGAAACAGGGGACCGTACCAAGAGACCCAGTACTTC	CSARNRGPYQETQYF
-	TRBV5-4	-	TRBJ2-3	TGTGCCAGCAGCTTGGATCTAGTACACACAGATACGCAGTATTTT	CASSLDLVHTDTQYF
TRBD2	TRBV5-1	few	TRBJ2-5	TGCGCCAGCAGCACGTCGGCTAGCGGGGGCCAAGAGACCCAGTACTTC	CASSTSASGGQETQYF
TRBD1	TRBV5-1	-	TRBJ2-7	TGCGCCAGCAGCATACCGGGACAGGGCTACGAGCAGTACTTC	CASSIPGQGYEQYF
-	TRBV30	-	TRBJ2-7	TGTGCCTGGAGTGTAGGGAGCTCCTACGAGCAGTACTTC	CAWSVGSSYEQYF
-	TRBV9	once	TRBJ1-1	TGTGCCAGCAGCCCAAGACAGAACACTGAAGCTTTCTTT	CASSPRQNTEAFF
-	TRBV30	-	TRBJ2-7	TGTGCCTGGATGGCGGGGAGCTACGAGCAGTACTTC	CAWMAGSYEQYF
-	TRBV29-1	-	TRBJ2-1	TGCAGCGTTGAAGGTGGGGGCTGGGGAAATGAGCAGTTCTTC	CSVEGGGWGNEQFF
-	TRBV30	few	TRBJ2-5	TGTGCCTGGAGCCCAATTAGGGGGGAAAACCAAGAGACCCAGTACTTC	CAWSPIRGENQETQYF
TRBD1	TRBV29-1	-	TRBJ1-1	TGCAGCGTTGAATCAGGGGGTGACACTGAAGCTTTCTTT	CSVESGGDTEAFF
-	TRBV29-1	-	TRBJ1-1	TGCAGCGAGCCAGGGGCTGCCTACACTGAAGCTTTCTTT	CSEPGAAYTEAFF